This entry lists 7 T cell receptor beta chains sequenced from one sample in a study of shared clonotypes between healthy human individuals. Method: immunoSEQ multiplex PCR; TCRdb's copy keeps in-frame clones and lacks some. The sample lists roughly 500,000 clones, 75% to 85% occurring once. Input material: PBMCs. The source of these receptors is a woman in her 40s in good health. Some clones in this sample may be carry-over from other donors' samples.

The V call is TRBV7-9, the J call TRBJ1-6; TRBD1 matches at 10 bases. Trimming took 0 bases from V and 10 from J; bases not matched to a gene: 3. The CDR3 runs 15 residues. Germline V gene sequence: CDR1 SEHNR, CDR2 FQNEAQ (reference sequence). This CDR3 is CASSLAGTGESPLHF. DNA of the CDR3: TGTGCCAGCAGCTTAGCCGGGACAGGGGAATCACCCCTCCACTTT.

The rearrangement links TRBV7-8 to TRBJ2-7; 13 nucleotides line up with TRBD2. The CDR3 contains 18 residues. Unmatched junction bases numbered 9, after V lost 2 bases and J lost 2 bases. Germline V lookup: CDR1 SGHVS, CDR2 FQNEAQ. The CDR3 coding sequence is TGTGCCAGCAGCTTACGCAGGACTAGCGGGAGAGTGACCTACGAGCAGTACTTC. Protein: CASSLRRTSGRVTYEQYF.

CDR3 region: CASSFLGNEQFF. CDR3 DNA sequence: TGCGCCAGCAGCTTCCTGGGCAATGAGCAGTTCTTC. The gene calls are TRBV5-1 and TRBJ2-1; D unclear. CDR1 and CDR2 from the germline V gene are SGHRS and YFSETQ. The CDR3 covers 12 residues. V gave up 2 bases and J gave up 6 bases, with 6 bases separating them.

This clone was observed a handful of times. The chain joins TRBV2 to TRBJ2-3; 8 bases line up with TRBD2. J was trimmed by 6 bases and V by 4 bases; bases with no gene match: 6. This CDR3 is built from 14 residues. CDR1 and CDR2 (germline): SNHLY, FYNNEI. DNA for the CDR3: TGTGCCAGCAGTGGAAACGGGAGGGGTGATACGCAGTATTTT. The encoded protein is CASSGNGRGDTQYF.

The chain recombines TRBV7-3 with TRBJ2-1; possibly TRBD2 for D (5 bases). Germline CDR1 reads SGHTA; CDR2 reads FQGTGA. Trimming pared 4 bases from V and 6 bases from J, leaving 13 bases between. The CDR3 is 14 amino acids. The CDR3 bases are TGTGCCAGCAGCTCCGCGCGGGCCAGCAATGAGCAGTTCTTC. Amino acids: CASSSARASNEQFF.

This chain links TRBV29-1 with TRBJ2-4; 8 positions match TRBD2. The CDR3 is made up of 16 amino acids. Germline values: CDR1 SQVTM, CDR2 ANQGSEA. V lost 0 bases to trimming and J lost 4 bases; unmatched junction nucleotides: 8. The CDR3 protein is CSVEDHAAGEKNIQYF. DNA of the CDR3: TGCAGCGTTGAAGATCATGCAGCGGGAGAGAAAAACATTCAGTACTTC.

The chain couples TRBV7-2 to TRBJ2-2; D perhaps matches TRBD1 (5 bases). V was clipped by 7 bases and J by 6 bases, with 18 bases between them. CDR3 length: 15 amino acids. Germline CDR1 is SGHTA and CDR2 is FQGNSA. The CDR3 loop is CASTPGAGSAGELFF. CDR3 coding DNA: TGTGCCAGCACCCCTGGGGCAGGGTCGGCCGGGGAGCTGTTTTTT.